Described below is a single T cell receptor beta chain sequence and its context. The CDR3 extends over 14 amino acids. Trimming at V came to 5 bases and at J to 4 bases, leaving 4 bases not matched to a gene. Germline V CDR1 and CDR2: MDHEN, SYDVKM. This entry belongs to a study of blood T cell repertoires in COVID-19. Looking at the study overall: Samples came from the United States, Italy and Spain, spanning acute and convalescent COVID-19. Nucleic acid was either cDNA or gDNA, and it came from T cells, B-cell-depleted T cells, or PBMCs.

As originally analysed: Using reference gene primer amplification, nucleated cell counts were estimated. Sequencing used immunoSEQ multiplex PCR; TCRdb keeps in-frame clones, though not all of them. V, J and clone size reflect that table, while D and trimming were determined from the DNA. The data contain 55,000 to 70,000 clones, 80% to 90% of them singletons. Sequenced input: peripheral blood. The chain has TRBV28 and TRBJ1-2; TRBD1 matches at 10 bases. This TCR came from a woman aged 60 to 75 with COVID-19, enrolled during active disease. The CDR3 sequence is CASSRGTGVYGYTF. CDR3 nucleotide sequence: TGTGCCAGCAGTCGCGGGACAGGGGTCTATGGCTACACCTTC.